The 4 T cell receptor beta chains presented below share a single source sample, sequenced in a study of early T cells in non-severe SARS-CoV-2 infection. A single record per CDR3 protein comes from TCRdb applying MiXCR to the 5' RACE reads. The table has roughly 29,000 distinct CDR3 sequences, about 4.6% seen once. Sequenced input: whole blood. All receptors come from an adult who was a healthcare worker with PCR-confirmed SARS-CoV-2 infection or an uninfected control (not recorded which).

The rearrangement uses TRBV30 and TRBJ2-1; TRBD2 agrees at 7 bases. Trimming took 5 bases from V and 8 from J; bases not matched to a gene: 3. The CDR3 is made up of 11 amino acids. The germline CDR1 and CDR2 sequences are GTSNPN and SVGIG (reference sequence). The CDR3 DNA sequence: TGTGCCTGGCAGCGGGGTTATGAGCAGTTCTTC. This gives the protein CAWQRGYEQFF.

This clonotype appeared many times. CDR3 residues: CASRGLAGVVDTQYF. Written as DNA, the CDR3 is TGTGCCAGCAGAGGTCTAGCGGGAGTGGTCGATACGCAGTATTTT. The chain employs TRBV6-1 and TRBJ2-3, with 10 bases lining up with TRBD2. J gave up 6 bases and V 6 bases, and 9 bases lay outside the gene matches. Germline V gene sequence: CDR1 MNHNS, CDR2 SASEGT. CDR3 length equals 15 residues.

This clonotype was counted between two and nine times. The chain links TRBV7-9 to TRBJ1-2; D is possibly TRBD1 (5 bases). This CDR3 has 15 amino acids. CDR1 SEHNR and CDR2 FQNEAQ come from the germline V gene (reference sequence). Trimming removed 2 bases from V and 3 bases from J, with 13 bases in between. This CDR3 is CASSLLRGTDYGYTF. The CDR3 DNA follows: TGTGCCAGCAGCTTACTACGGGGGACGGACTATGGCTACACCTTC.

This clonotype was seen repeatedly, ten times or more. CDR3 nucleotides: TGTGCCAGCGGGGACAGCTCCTATAATTCACCCCTCCACTTT. Its protein product is CASGDSSYNSPLHF. The rearrangement joins TRBV2 to TRBJ1-6; 7 bases map to TRBD1. V gave up 8 bases and J gave up 0 bases; unmatched junction bases: 1. This CDR3 region has 14 residues. Germline V gene sequence: CDR1 SNHLY, CDR2 FYNNEI.